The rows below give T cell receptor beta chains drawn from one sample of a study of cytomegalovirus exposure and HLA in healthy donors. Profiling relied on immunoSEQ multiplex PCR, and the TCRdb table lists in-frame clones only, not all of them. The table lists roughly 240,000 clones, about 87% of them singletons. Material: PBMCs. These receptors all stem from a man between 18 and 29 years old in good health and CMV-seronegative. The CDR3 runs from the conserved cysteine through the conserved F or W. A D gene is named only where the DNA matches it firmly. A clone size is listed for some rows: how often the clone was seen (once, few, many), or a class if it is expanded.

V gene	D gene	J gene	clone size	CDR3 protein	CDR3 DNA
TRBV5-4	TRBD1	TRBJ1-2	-	CASSQQGVDGYTF	TGTGCCAGCAGCCAGCAGGGGGTTGACGGCTACACCTTC
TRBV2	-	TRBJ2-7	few	CASSETPGSYEQYF	TGTGCCAGCAGTGAAACACCGGGTTCCTACGAGCAGTACTTC
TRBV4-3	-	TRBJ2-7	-	CASSQSMGRGLSYEQYF	TGCGCCAGCAGCCAATCCATGGGGCGGGGCCTTTCCTACGAGCAGTACTTC
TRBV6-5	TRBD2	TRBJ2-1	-	CASSANSGGGGEQFF	TGTGCCAGCAGTGCGAATAGCGGGGGGGGAGGTGAGCAGTTCTTC
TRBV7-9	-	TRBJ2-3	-	CASSPQLKTDTQYF	TGTGCCAGCAGCCCGCAGTTAAAGACAGATACGCAGTATTTT
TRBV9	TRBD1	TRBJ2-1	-	CASSVMTGFDEQFF	TGTGCCAGCAGCGTGATGACAGGGTTCGATGAGCAGTTCTTC
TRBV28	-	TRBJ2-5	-	CASSLNEQLIGTETQYF	TGTGCCAGCAGTTTAAATGAACAGTTAATAGGTACAGAGACCCAGTACTTC
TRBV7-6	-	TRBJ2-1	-	CASSLWTGTYNEQFF	TGTGCCAGCAGCTTATGGACGGGAACCTACAATGAGCAGTTCTTC
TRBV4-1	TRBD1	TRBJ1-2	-	CASSRGDRGLDGYTF	TGCGCCAGCAGCCGAGGGGACAGGGGGCTCGATGGCTACACCTTC
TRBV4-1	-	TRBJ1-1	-	CASRGLLRGTEAFF	TGCGCCAGCCGGGGACTCCTCCGGGGGACCGAAGCTTTCTTT
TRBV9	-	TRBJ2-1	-	CASNRDGLNNEQFF	TGTGCCAGCAATCGTGACGGACTGAACAATGAGCAGTTCTTC
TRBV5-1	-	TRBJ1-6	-	CASSLEGQGQNSPLHF	TGCGCCAGCAGCTTGGAGGGCCAGGGTCAGAATTCACCCCTCCACTTT
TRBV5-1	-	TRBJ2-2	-	CASTPTGFTGELFF	TGCGCCAGCACCCCGACAGGCTTCACCGGGGAGCTGTTTTTT
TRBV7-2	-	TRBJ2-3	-	CASRKRSFPSDTQYF	TGTGCCAGCAGAAAAAGGAGTTTCCCTTCAGATACGCAGTATTTT
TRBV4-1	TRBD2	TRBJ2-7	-	CASSQEIGTSFYEQYF	TGCGCCAGCAGCCAAGAGATCGGGACTAGCTTTTACGAGCAGTACTTC
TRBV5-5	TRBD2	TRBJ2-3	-	CASSSSGGAGDTQYF	TGTGCCAGCAGCTCTAGCGGGGGGGCCGGAGATACGCAGTATTTT
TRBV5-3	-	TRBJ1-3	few	CARSFEDVDTIYF	TGTGCCAGAAGCTTCGAGGATGTGGACACCATATATTTT
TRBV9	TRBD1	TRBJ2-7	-	CASSDGDRAYEQYF	TGTGCCAGCAGCGATGGGGACAGGGCCTACGAGCAGTACTTC
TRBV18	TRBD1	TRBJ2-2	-	CASSPGQGFGELFF	TGTGCCAGCTCACCTGGACAGGGTTTCGGGGAGCTGTTTTTT
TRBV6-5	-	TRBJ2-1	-	CASNSNVNEQFF	TGTGCCAGCAACAGCAATGTTAATGAGCAGTTCTTC
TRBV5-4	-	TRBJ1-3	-	CASSRKGLTGNTIYF	TGTGCCAGCAGCAGGAAGGGGTTAACTGGAAACACCATATATTTT
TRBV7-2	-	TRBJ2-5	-	CASSLKRQTGRETQYF	TGTGCCAGCAGCTTAAAAAGACAGACTGGTAGGGAGACCCAGTACTTC
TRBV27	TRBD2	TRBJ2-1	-	CASATTSGSEQFF	TGTGCCAGTGCGACTACTAGCGGGAGTGAGCAGTTCTTC
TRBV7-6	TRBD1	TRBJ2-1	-	CASSPTGTAGNEQFF	TGTGCCAGCAGCCCGACAGGGACGGCGGGCAATGAGCAGTTCTTC
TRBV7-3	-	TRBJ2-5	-	CASSLTSLETQYF	TGTGCCAGCAGCCTAACCAGTTTAGAGACCCAGTACTTC
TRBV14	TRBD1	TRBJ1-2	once	CAIRGRSTSLNYGYTF	TGTGCCATCAGGGGGCGATCGACCTCACTTAACTATGGCTACACCTTC
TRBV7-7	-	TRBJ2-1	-	CASSLSRSHNEQFF	TGTGCCAGCAGCTTATCCAGATCGCACAATGAGCAGTTCTTC
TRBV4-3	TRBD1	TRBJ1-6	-	CASSQGTGEVSPLHF	TGCGCCAGCAGCCAAGGGACAGGGGAGGTATCACCCCTCCACTTT
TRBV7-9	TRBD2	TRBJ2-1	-	CASSSPGGAPSGEQFF	TGTGCCAGCAGCTCCCCCGGGGGGGCGCCGAGTGGTGAGCAGTTCTTC
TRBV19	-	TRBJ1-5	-	CASSKRDQPQHF	TGTGCCAGTAGTAAACGGGATCAGCCCCAGCATTTT
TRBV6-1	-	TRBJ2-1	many	CASSAGEVDEQFF	TGTGCCAGCAGCGCCGGGGAGGTCGATGAGCAGTTCTTC
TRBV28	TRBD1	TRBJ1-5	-	CASVTGIGGNQPQHF	TGTGCCAGCGTGACAGGGATAGGCGGCAATCAGCCCCAGCATTTT
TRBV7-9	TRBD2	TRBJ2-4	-	CASSFLTSGDIQYF	TGTGCCAGCAGCTTTTTGACTAGCGGGGACATTCAGTACTTC
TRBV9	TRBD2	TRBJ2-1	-	CASSSTSGTFDEQFF	TGTGCCAGCAGCTCGACTAGCGGGACATTCGATGAGCAGTTCTTC
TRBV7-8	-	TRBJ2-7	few	CASSLVVQAQYF	TGTGCCAGCAGCTTAGTTGTGCAGGCTCAGTACTTC
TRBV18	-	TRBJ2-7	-	CASSRQALDTYEQYF	TGTGCCAGCTCACGTCAGGCTCTCGACACCTACGAGCAGTACTTC
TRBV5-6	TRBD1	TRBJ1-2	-	CASSLNRGDYGYTF	TGTGCCAGCAGCTTAAACAGGGGGGACTATGGCTACACCTTC
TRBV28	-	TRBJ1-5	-	CASKVSGGQPQHF	TGTGCCAGCAAGGTGAGCGGCGGGCAGCCCCAGCATTTT
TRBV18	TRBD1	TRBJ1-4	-	CASSPSGGPVEKLFF	TGTGCCAGCTCACCCTCAGGGGGTCCAGTCGAAAAACTGTTTTTT
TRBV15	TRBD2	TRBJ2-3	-	CATSRGSGRANTDTQYF	TGTGCCACCAGCAGAGGATCGGGGAGGGCGAACACAGATACGCAGTATTTT
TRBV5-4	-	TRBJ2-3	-	CASRPWSGREQYF	TGTGCCAGCAGACCCTGGAGTGGCAGGGAACAGTATTTT
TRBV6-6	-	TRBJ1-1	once	CASSYMGKDWAFF	TGTGCCAGCAGTTACATGGGGAAGGACTGGGCTTTCTTT
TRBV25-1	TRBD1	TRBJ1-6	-	CASSGGTGSSYNSPLHF	TGTGCCAGCAGTGGGGGGACAGGGAGCTCCTATAATTCACCCCTCCACTTT
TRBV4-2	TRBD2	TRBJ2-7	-	CASSQESGRESEQYF	TGTGCCAGCAGCCAAGAATCTGGGAGGGAATCCGAGCAGTACTTC
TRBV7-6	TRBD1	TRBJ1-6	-	CASSARTGRPSPLHF	TGTGCCAGCAGCGCGAGGACAGGGCGCCCTTCACCCCTCCACTTT
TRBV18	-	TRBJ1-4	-	CASSPDSQTNEKLFF	TGTGCCAGCTCACCCGACAGCCAAACTAATGAAAAACTGTTTTTT
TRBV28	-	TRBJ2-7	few	CASSRGSYEQYF	TGTGCCAGCAGTAGGGGATCCTACGAGCAGTACTTC
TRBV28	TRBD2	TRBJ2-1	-	CASISGSWYEQFF	TGTGCCAGCATAAGCGGGAGTTGGTATGAGCAGTTCTTC
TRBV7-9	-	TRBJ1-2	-	CASSLEGVDGYTF	TGTGCCAGCAGCTTAGAAGGGGTAGATGGCTACACCTTC
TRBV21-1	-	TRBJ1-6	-	CASSDRGTAVSPLHF	TGTGCCAGCAGCGATAGGGGGACAGCTGTTTCACCCCTCCACTTT
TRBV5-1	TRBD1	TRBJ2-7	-	CASSLPDRVYEQYF	TGCGCCAGCAGCTTACCGGACAGGGTCTACGAGCAGTACTTC